This TCR beta chain emerged from a study of shared clonotypes between healthy human individuals. Concerning this clone: The target antigen is unknown.

Broader study findings: Naive CD4 clonotypes were shared across a few donors at 5% to 6%.

Recent acute infections and vaccinations were absent in the healthy HIV-negative adult donors. Germline CDR1 and CDR2: MNHEY and SMNVEV (reference sequence). V was clipped by 6 bases and J by 5 bases, with 13 bases between them. The CDR3 length is 14 residues. Original processing notes: Junction-only sequences produced by ImmunoSEQ had no quality scores, so filtering differed. Sequencing used immunoSEQ multiplex PCR; TCRdb keeps in-frame clones, though not all of them. V and J calls and clone size follow that table, whereas D and trimming were derived from the DNA. The table shows some 1 million clones, with about three quarters occurring only once.

The origin of this receptor is a man younger than 35 in good health. The sequenced sample consisted of memory CD4+ T cells sorted from blood. Noted subset: CD45RA-negative fraction. This chain links TRBV27 with TRBJ2-2; perhaps TRBD1 as D (6 bases). CDR3 nucleotides: TGTGCCAGCAGAAGGGGGACGGGTACCGGGGAGCTGTTTTTT. Translating it yields CASRRGTGTGELFF.